The 26 T cell receptor beta chains in this list originate from one sample, sequenced in a study of OX40 agonist ivuxolimab in advanced cancers. Here immunoSEQ multiplex PCR was the method, and the copy in TCRdb shows in-frame clones only, minus some. This sample has about 74,000 clones, with approximately 84% found just once. The source material was CD4+ or CD8+ T cells sorted from blood, sampled in a trial of the OX40 agonist ivuxolimab. All receptors derive from an adult with an advanced solid tumor such as melanoma, head and neck, liver or kidney cancer.

The chain links TRBV11-3 to TRBJ2-7; TRBD2 is a possible D gene (5 bases). CDR1 is SGHNT and CDR2 is YENEEA in the germline V gene. The CDR3 loop spans 14 amino acids. Trimming left V 5 bases short and J 5 bases short, with 16 bases between. The CDR3 DNA reads as TGTGCCAGCAGCCGGGGAACAGTCCCCCACGAGCAGTACTTC. Encoded protein: CASSRGTVPHEQYF.

This clone has a handful of counts. The J gene is TRBJ2-1, the V gene TRBV6-6; unclear D gene. Per the germline V gene, CDR1 is MNHNY and CDR2 is SVGAGI (reference sequence). V was cut by 6 bases and J by 3 bases, with 12 bases left in between. This CDR3 is 14 amino acids long. As DNA, the CDR3 is TGTGCCAGCAGGCAAGGAGCGAGCTACAATGAGCAGTTCTTC. Its protein is CASRQGASYNEQFF.

The chain joins TRBV6-5 to TRBJ2-7, with 8 bases that match TRBD1. The CDR3 spans 14 residues. J lost 4 bases, V lost 4 bases, and 6 bases had no gene match. Germline V gene sequence: CDR1 MNHEY, CDR2 SVGAGI. The chain's CDR3 is CASSFDRGGYEQYF. The CDR3 coding sequence is TGTGCCAGCAGTTTCGACAGGGGCGGGTACGAGCAGTACTTC.

CDR3: CASSTARGYQETQYF. Here the CDR3 DNA reads TGTGCCAGTAGTACCGCTCGGGGGTACCAAGAGACCCAGTACTTC. V gene TRBV19 combines with J gene TRBJ2-5; the D gene is possibly TRBD2 (6 bases). The V gene lost 4 bases and the J gene lost 0 bases, with 12 bases spanning the gap. Germline V gene data show CDR1 as LNHDA and CDR2 as SQIVND (reference sequence). CDR3 size: 15 residues.

The chain recombines TRBV5-1 with TRBJ2-2; D possibly matches TRBD1 or TRBD2 (6 bases each). The CDR3 loop spans 19 amino acids. The V gene lost 7 bases and the J gene lost 1 base, with 26 bases spanning the gap. Germline assignment: CDR1 SGHRS and CDR2 YFSETQ. CDR3 in DNA: TGCGCCAGCCACCCGTATCCGGCTACGGGGGCCCTGAACACCGGGGAGCTGTTTTTT. It codes for CASHPYPATGALNTGELFF.

The rearrangement links TRBV30 to TRBJ2-7; 8 positions agree with TRBD2. The CDR3 length is 15 residues. Trimming took 3 bases from V and 7 from J; bases not matched to a gene: 14. Germline CDR1 and CDR2: GTSNPN and SVGIG (reference sequence). CDR3 nucleotide sequence: TGTGCCTGGAGCGGGCCGGGGACTAGGTCTGGAGAGCAGTACTTC. Residues: CAWSGPGTRSGEQYF.

This chain joins TRBV7-8 and TRBJ2-3; possibly TRBD2 for D (6 bases). V gave up 6 bases and J gave up 1 base, with 17 bases separating them. CDR1 is SGHVS and CDR2 is FQNEAQ in the germline V gene. The CDR3 has 16 amino acids. This CDR3 reads CASSYELAPGTDTQYF. The CDR3 DNA reads TGTGCCAGCAGTTATGAACTAGCCCCGGGCACAGATACGCAGTATTTT.

The chain links TRBV4-2 to TRBJ1-3; D remains ambiguous. This CDR3 is 18 amino acids long. Germline CDR1 LGHNA, CDR2 YNFKEQ. V dropped 0 bases and J dropped 0 bases, with 15 bases sitting between them. The CDR3 loop reads CASSQDSSGRSSGNTIYF. For the CDR3, the DNA is TGTGCCAGCAGCCAAGATTCATCCGGCCGGAGCTCTGGAAACACCATATATTTT.

This rearrangement joins TRBV23-1 to TRBJ1-5, with no clear D. TRBV23-1 is given ORF status, its function remaining uncertain. The CDR3 is 14 amino acids. V dropped 3 bases and J dropped 6 bases, with 12 bases sitting between them. The CDR3 nucleotides read TGCGCCAGCAGTCATGACGCCTGGAGTCAGCCCCAGCATTTT. Its translation: CASSHDAWSQPQHF.

This clone is judged medium-sized. The rearrangement joins TRBV6-6 to TRBJ1-1; D not certain. Trimming took off 0 bases at V and 2 bases at J, with 7 bases between the two ends. The CDR3 is 14 amino acids. The germline CDR1 and CDR2 sequences are MNHNY and SVGAGI (reference sequence). DNA for the CDR3: TGTGCCAGCAGTTACTCTACGAGTAACACTGAAGCTTTCTTT. Translated: CASSYSTSNTEAFF.

The rearrangement links TRBV28 to TRBJ2-1; a possible D gene is TRBD1 (7 bases). The germline gives CDR1 MDHEN, CDR2 SYDVKM. This CDR3 comprises 11 residues. V lost 8 bases and J 15 bases, leaving 17 bases between the germline ends. The CDR3 sequence: CASLWRDRPFF. CDR3 coding DNA: TGTGCCAGCCTCTGGAGGGACAGACCGTTCTTC.

The chain uses TRBV27 and TRBJ2-6; D is uncertain. Germline V lookup: CDR1 MNHEY, CDR2 SMNVEV (reference sequence). The V and J ends lost 0 bases and 0 bases respectively, with 3 bases between them. The CDR3 consists of 15 residues. The chain's CDR3 is CASSLSASGANVLTF. In DNA form, the CDR3 reads TGTGCCAGCAGTTTATCCGCCTCTGGGGCCAACGTCCTGACTTTC.

The CDR3 DNA reads TGCAGCTTCCGACTAGCGGGGGAGCAGTTCTTC. It encodes CSFRLAGEQFF. V and J are TRBV29-1 and TRBJ2-1; 11 nucleotides agree with TRBD2. This CDR3 region has 11 residues. V was pared by 8 bases and J by 10 bases, with 4 bases of the junction left unmatched. Germline-derived CDR1 and CDR2 are SQVTM and ANQGSEA.

The chain couples TRBV7-7 to TRBJ2-2; TRBD2 matches at 10 bases. The CDR3 sequence is 16 residues long. In germline, CDR1 is SSHAT, CDR2 FNYEAQ (reference sequence). V shed 5 bases, J shed 2 bases, and the junction held 5 bases outside the gene matches. The DNA for the CDR3 is TGTGCCAGCAGCCAAACTAGCGGGACAAACACCGGGGAGCTGTTTTTT. It yields the protein CASSQTSGTNTGELFF.

The rearrangement links TRBV18 to TRBJ1-1, with 11 bases aligning to TRBD1. Germline V lookup: CDR1 KGHSH, CDR2 LQKENI. Germline trimming cut 2 bases from V and 7 bases from J; bases unmatched to any gene: 6. The CDR3 spans 15 residues. The CDR3 sequence: CASSPAPGQGVEAFF. In DNA, the CDR3 is TGTGCCAGCTCACCAGCTCCGGGACAGGGGGTTGAAGCTTTCTTT.

The chain couples TRBV15 to TRBJ2-1; D not certain. V lost 2 bases and J lost 9, with 14 bases in between. Per germline, CDR1 LNHNV and CDR2 YYDKDF (reference sequence). The CDR3 sequence is 14 residues long. This CDR3 is CATSRLLQAGEQFF. CDR3 nucleotides: TGTGCCACCAGCAGACTACTGCAGGCCGGTGAGCAGTTCTTC. The entire variable domain, with the rest obtained from reference TRBV15 and TRBJ2-1, is as follows: DAMVIQNPRYQVTQFGKPVTLSCSQTLNHNVMYWYQQKSSQAPKLLFHYYDKDFNNEADTPDNFQSRRPNTSFCFLDIRSPGLGDTAMYLCATSRLLQAGEQFFGPGTRLTVL.

The chain has TRBV28 and TRBJ1-1; tentative D call: TRBD1 (6 bases). The CDR3 runs 16 residues. The V end was cut by 4 bases, the J end by 1 base, with 16 bases between. The V gene's germline CDR1 is MDHEN and CDR2 SYDVKM. Here the CDR3 DNA reads TGTGCCAGCAGTTCACCTGGAGGACAGCCGAACACTGAAGCTTTCTTT. Amino acid sequence: CASSSPGGQPNTEAFF.

The rearrangement uses TRBV19 and TRBJ2-3, with D possibly matching TRBD1 (6 bases). V lost 4 bases and J 3 bases, leaving 11 bases between the germline ends. The CDR3 is made up of 14 amino acids. Germline assignment: CDR1 LNHDA and CDR2 SQIVND (reference sequence). The CDR3 here is CASSNYRATDTQYF. The CDR3 nucleotides read TGTGCCAGTAGTAACTACAGGGCAACAGATACGCAGTATTTT.

The gene calls are TRBV11-3 and TRBJ2-1, with D perhaps given as TRBD1 or TRBD2 (5 bases each). The V end lost 3 bases, the J end lost 8 bases, and 8 bases lay between the germline ends. The CDR3 covers 12 residues. CDR1 SGHNT and CDR2 YENEEA come from the germline V gene. The CDR3 loop reads CASSLRGHEQFF. CDR3 nucleotides: TGTGCCAGCAGCTTGAGGGGCCATGAGCAGTTCTTC.

The gene calls are TRBV27 and TRBJ1-3; unclear D gene. The CDR3 runs 13 residues. CDR1 and CDR2 from the germline V gene are MNHEY and SMNVEV (reference sequence). The germline V and J ends were trimmed by 4 bases and 0 bases, with 4 bases remaining between them. In nucleotides, the CDR3 is TGTGCCAGCAGTTGGAACTCTGGAAACACCATATATTTT. This encodes CASSWNSGNTIYF.

The table lists this clone with a count of one. This sequence joins TRBV19 and TRBJ2-2; D might be TRBD2 (6 bases). The CDR3 runs to 16 residues. V lost 4 bases, J lost 3 bases, and 15 bases lay in between. Germline lookup yields CDR1 LNHDA and CDR2 SQIVND (reference sequence). This CDR3 reads CASSRGLSVDTGELFF. The CDR3 nucleotides are TGTGCCAGTAGTAGGGGACTCTCGGTGGACACCGGGGAGCTGTTTTTT. The entire variable domain, with the rest obtained from reference TRBV19 and TRBJ2-2, is as follows: DGGITQSPKYLFRKEGQNVTLSCEQNLNHDAMYWYRQDPGQGLRLIYYSQIVNDFQKGDIAEGYSVSREKKESFPLTVTSAQKNPTAFYLCASSRGLSVDTGELFFGEGSRLTVL.

The count of this clone is one. This chain links TRBV7-9 with TRBJ2-3; D is uncertain. This CDR3 has 13 residues. The germline gives CDR1 SEHNR, CDR2 FQNEAQ (reference sequence). Trimming took 5 bases from V and 12 from J, leaving 18 bases between them. The CDR3 is CASSPGLYQDQYF. The CDR3, as DNA: TGTGCCAGCAGCCCCGGTTTATATCAGGACCAGTATTTT. The full variable domain, with the rest looked up from reference TRBV7-9 and TRBJ2-3, is DTGVSQNPRHKITKRGQNVTFRCDPISEHNRLYWYRQTLGQGPEFLTYFQNEAQLEKSRLLSDRFSAERPKGSFSTLEIQRTEQGDSAMYLCASSPGLYQDQYFGPGTRLTVL.

This clone has only one observation. The genes are TRBV11-2 and TRBJ2-5; D call uncertain. The ends were cut back, 1 base at V and 7 bases at J, with 13 bases in the middle. The length of the CDR3 is 14 residues. CDR1 is SGHAT and CDR2 is FQNNGV in the germline V gene. This chain's CDR3 is CASSLGPAKGTQYF. The CDR3 DNA sequence: TGTGCCAGCAGCTTAGGTCCTGCAAAAGGGACCCAGTACTTC.

V usage is TRBV7-2 and J usage is TRBJ2-7, with D possibly TRBD2 on 6 matching bases. Trimming stripped 5 bases from V and 6 bases from J, with 23 bases between. Germline-derived CDR1 and CDR2 are SGHTA and FQGNSA. CDR3 size: 16 residues. The CDR3 nucleotides are TGTGCCAGCAGCCGGGGGTTTTCTGGCCTTCGTATCGAGCAGTACTTC. This translates into CASSRGFSGLRIEQYF.

This chain uses TRBV27 with TRBJ2-3; 12 bases are a match to TRBD2. The CDR3 sequence is 16 residues long. Germline V gene sequence: CDR1 MNHEY, CDR2 SMNVEV (reference sequence). V trimming: 8 bases; J trimming: 3 bases; junction bases outside the gene matches: 9. This chain's CDR3 is CASHRRTSGVTDTQYF. The CDR3 DNA sequence: TGTGCCAGCCATAGACGGACTAGCGGGGTAACAGATACGCAGTATTTT.

This chain uses TRBV7-9 with TRBJ1-3; D is undetermined. V lost 5 bases to trimming and J lost 0 bases, with 17 bases between them. From germline, CDR1 is SEHNR and CDR2 FQNEAQ (reference sequence). The length of the CDR3 is 17 residues. DNA for the CDR3: TGTGCCAGCAGCCCCTATACGGATTCTCTCTCTGGAAACACCATATATTTT. It is translated as CASSPYTDSLSGNTIYF.